Below are 13 T cell receptor beta chains sequenced from a single sample in a study of T cells expressing NK-cell markers. TCRdb re-called the 5' RACE reads and gives one entry per CDR3 protein, without DNA. Its table records some 440,000 distinct CDR3 sequences. What was sequenced was blood T cells: a sorted CD56 or NKG2C T cell subset, CD4+ or CD8+ T cells, or bulk PBMC T cells (not recorded which). The source of these receptors is a woman aged 45 to 65 in good health.

The V gene is TRBV7-9, the J gene TRBJ2-1; the TRBD1 assignment by TCRdb is unverifiable without DNA. Germline V gene data show CDR1 as SEHNR and CDR2 as FQNEAQ (reference sequence). CDR3 length equals 14 residues. The CDR3 spells CASSLGVNGQGTFF.

The V and J genes are TRBV14 and TRBJ2-3; TCRdb designates TRBD1, a call that cannot be tested without DNA. The CDR3 totals 15 residues. Looked up from germline, CDR1 is SGHDN and CDR2 is FVKESK. The CDR3 region is CASSEPTGATDTQYF.

The rearrangement uses TRBV5-1 and TRBJ2-2. This CDR3 has 13 residues. Germline assignment: CDR1 SGHRS and CDR2 YFSETQ. CDR3 region: CASSSQLTGELFF.

V gene TRBV19 combines with J gene TRBJ2-7; with no DNA, the TCRdb D assignment of TRBD1 cannot be verified. The CDR3 runs to 15 residues. The germline gives CDR1 LNHDA, CDR2 SQIVND (reference sequence). This CDR3 is CASSLVGDGTYEQYF.

The chain links TRBV6-2 or TRBV6-3 to TRBJ2-3; the D call of TRBD2 rests on TCRdb alone, since no DNA is present to check it. Germline assignment: CDR1 MNHEY and CDR2 SVGEGT. The CDR3 is 16 residues long. CDR3 region: CASRPGTSEPTDTQYF.

The chain is built from TRBV7-6 and TRBJ2-7; there is no DNA to check the TCRdb D call of TRBD2. The CDR3 consists of 14 residues. CDR1 is SGHVS, CDR2 FNYEAQ, per germline. The CDR3 sequence is CASSLGAGEYEQYF.

The chain joins TRBV18 to TRBJ1-4. The CDR3 extends over 15 amino acids. From germline, CDR1 is KGHSH and CDR2 LQKENI. The chain's CDR3 is CASSPRTATNEKLFF.

V usage is TRBV9 and J usage is TRBJ2-7; the TCRdb D gene call, TRBD1, has no DNA to confirm it. Germline V gene data show CDR1 as SGDLS and CDR2 as YYNGEE. The CDR3 covers 15 residues. The CDR3 reads CASSPPGTGRDEQYF.

The chain links TRBV11-2 to TRBJ2-3; TCRdb's D call, TRBD2, is unchecked because there is no DNA. The CDR3 covers 16 residues. From germline, CDR1 is SGHAT and CDR2 FQNNGV. The CDR3 region is CASSFFAGLSTDTQYF. The full variable domain, completed using reference TRBV11-2 and TRBJ2-3, is EAGVAQSPRYKIIEKRQSVAFWCNPISGHATLYWYQQILGQGPKLLIQFQNNGVVDDSQLPKDRFSAERLKGVDSTLKIQPAKLEDSAVYLCASSFFAGLSTDTQYFGPGTRLTVL.

The chain combines TRBV2 with TRBJ2-3; TCRdb lists TRBD2, though no DNA is available to test this call. The CDR3 has 14 amino acids. Germline CDR1 and CDR2: SNHLY and FYNNEI. The chain's CDR3 is CASIEREGLDTQYF. The variable domain in full, with the rest retrieved from reference TRBV2 and TRBJ2-3, is EPEVTQTPSHQVTQMGQEVILRCVPISNHLYFYWYRQILGQKVEFLVSFYNNEISEKSEIFDDQFSVERPDGSNFTLKIRSTKLEDSAMYFCASIEREGLDTQYFGPGTRLTVL.

The CDR3 region is CSVERGVGTEAFF. The rearrangement joins TRBV29-1 to TRBJ1-1; the D call from TCRdb, TRBD1, cannot be confirmed without DNA. CDR1 is SQVTM and CDR2 is ANQGSEA in the germline V gene. CDR3 length: 13 amino acids.

The chain employs TRBV7-8 and TRBJ2-1; absent DNA, TCRdb's TRBD1 call cannot be checked. CDR1 and CDR2 from the germline V gene are SGHVS and FQNEAQ. This CDR3 is 12 amino acids long. The CDR3 is CASSSRPGEQFF.

The rearrangement links TRBV24-1 to TRBJ2-1; TCRdb's D call, TRBD2, is unchecked because there is no DNA. The CDR3 sequence is 15 residues long. Germline loops: CDR1 KGHDR, CDR2 SFDVKD. CDR3 protein: CATGTLDASYNEQFF.